These 29 T cell receptor beta chains share one sample of origin, sequenced in a study of T cell clonality in common variable immunodeficiency. Their target antigens are unknown. Findings of the study overall: In common variable immunodeficiency, TCR beta chains reportedly carried fewer deletions and N-nucleotide insertions.

TCRdb's table, derived via immunoSEQ multiplex PCR, lists solely in-frame clones and lacks some. The specimen has tens of thousands of clones, none found just once. Material: peripheral blood mononuclear cells. These receptors were taken from a human donor with common variable immunodeficiency.

This clone showed up many times. The sequenced fragment ends 3 residues before the CDR3 boundary, so the rest is inferred from the germline J gene. This sequence joins TRBV20-1 and TRBJ2-5, with a tentative D call TRBD1 (5 bases). CDR3 length: 14 residues. V was pared by 1 base and J by 5 bases, with 14 bases between. Germline V gene sequence: CDR1 DFQATT, CDR2 SNEGSKA (reference sequence). The CDR3 region is CSARALDSLETQYF. The CDR3 bases that were read are TGCAGTGCTAGAGCCTTAGACAGTTTGGAGACC.

This clone was seen at least ten times. The CDR3 end is not reached by the read, which stops 3 residues before it; the germline J gene fills it in. This chain connects TRBV7-9 to TRBJ2-7; possibly TRBD2 for D (5 bases). This CDR3 has 12 residues. The V end was cut by 5 bases, the J end by 3 bases, with 8 bases between. CDR1 is SEHNR and CDR2 is FQNEAQ in the germline V gene (reference sequence). CDR3: CASSPGFYEQYF. The CDR3 DNA, read in part, is TGTGCCAGCAGCCCGGGGTTCTACGAG.

This clone was seen many times. The read finishes 3 residues shy of the CDR3 end, and the germline J gene is used to complete it. The J gene is TRBJ2-1, the V gene TRBV29-1; 7 positions agree with TRBD1. Looked up from germline, CDR1 is SQVTM and CDR2 is ANQGSEA. The CDR3 covers 14 residues. J lost 1 base, V lost 7 bases, and 7 bases had no gene match. CDR3 region: CSASQGSSYNEQFF. The CDR3 bases that were read are TGCAGCGCCTCACAGGGGAGTTCCTACAATGAG.

For this clone: The read falls 3 residues short of the CDR3 end, and the missing part is taken from the germline J gene. V is TRBV29-1 and J is TRBJ2-7, with a tentative D call TRBD2 (5 bases). Germline loops: CDR1 SQVTM, CDR2 ANQGSEA. Trimming removed 6 bases from V and 4 bases from J, with 13 bases in between. The CDR3 runs 12 residues. The CDR3 loop reads CSVDGSGYEQYF. CDR3 DNA, as far as it was read: TGCAGCGTGGATGGCAGCGGATACGAG.

The table lists this clone with a few counts. The read terminates 3 residues before the CDR3 end, so the remaining end is supplied by the germline J gene. The chain links TRBV7-2 to TRBJ1-2, with a weak D call TRBD1 (5 bases). V was cut by 6 bases and J by 2 bases, with 13 bases left in between. The length of the CDR3 is 14 residues. Germline CDR1 is SGHTA and CDR2 is FQGNSA. CDR3 protein: CASRPTQGNYGYTF. Partial CDR3 DNA: TGTGCCAGCAGGCCGACGCAGGGCAACTATGGC.

This clone has just a few counts. Read sequence stops 3 residues before the CDR3 end, and the germline J gene provides the missing end. This chain links TRBV2 with TRBJ2-1; D is perhaps TRBD1 or TRBD2 (6 bases each). Trimming stripped 6 bases from V and 0 bases from J, with 12 bases between. Germline-derived CDR1 and CDR2 are SNHLY and FYNNEI. The CDR3 consists of 15 residues. CDR3: CASRRRGSSYNEQFF. The CDR3 DNA, read in part, is TGTGCCAGCAGAAGGAGGGGGAGCTCCTACAATGAG.

Notes on this clone: The CDR3 extends 3 residues past the end of the read, so its final part is completed from the germline J gene. The chain combines TRBV18 with TRBJ1-4, with D uncertain. The germline CDR1 and CDR2 sequences are KGHSH and LQKENI. This CDR3 comprises 15 residues. V was cut by 6 bases and J by 1 base, with 12 bases left in between. CDR3 protein: CASSQDTLTNEKLFF. The part of the CDR3 DNA that was read is TGTGCCAGCTCCCAAGACACTTTAACTAATGAAAAA.

This clone was seen a handful of times. Sequencing ends 3 residues short of the CDR3 end; the germline J gene provides the rest. The chain combines TRBV19 with TRBJ2-7, with 7 bases aligning to TRBD1. In germline, CDR1 is LNHDA, CDR2 SQIVND (reference sequence). Losses at the gene ends were 6 bases for V and 1 base for J; bases not matched to a gene: 6. There are 14 residues in the CDR3. Partial CDR3 DNA: TGTGCCAGTAGATGGAGCAGGGGGTCCTACGAG. Its translation is CASRWSRGSYE. Given in full, the CDR3 is CASRWSRGSYEQYF.

This clone has ten or more counts. The read falls 3 residues short of the CDR3 end, and the missing part is taken from the germline J gene. This chain connects TRBV19 to TRBJ1-1; a possible D gene is TRBD1 (6 bases). Germline CDR1 and CDR2: LNHDA and SQIVND (reference sequence). CDR3 length: 15 residues. V lost 7 bases and J lost 4, with 19 bases in between. Here the CDR3 reads CASTHQQGPRTEAFF. The CDR3 bases that were read are TGTGCCAGTACCCACCAACAGGGCCCCCGCACTGAA.

This clone was counted ten times or more. The CDR3 goes on 3 residues after the read ends, and that part is filled in from the germline J gene. J is TRBJ1-2 and V is TRBV29-1; D unclear. The CDR3 spans 12 residues. The V gene lost 3 bases and the J gene lost 6 bases, with 11 bases spanning the gap. The germline V gene has CDR1 SQVTM and CDR2 ANQGSEA. The CDR3 sequence: CSVEAGGHGYTF. CDR3 bases read: TGCAGCGTTGAGGCAGGAGGGCATGGC.

This clone has at least ten counts. Sequencing ends 3 residues short of the CDR3 end; the germline J gene provides the rest. The chain carries TRBV7-3 and TRBJ2-1; 7 nucleotides agree with TRBD2. Trimming cost V 5 bases and J 8 bases; bases outside gene matches: 9. Germline-derived CDR1 and CDR2 are SGHTA and FQGTGA. The CDR3 sequence is 14 residues long. CDR3 DNA (partial): TGTGCCAGCAGCCCTCGGGGAGGGAACCATGAG. The encoded protein is CASSPRGGNHE. The entire CDR3 sequence reads CASSPRGGNHEQFF.

For this clone: Read sequence stops 3 residues before the CDR3 end, and the germline J gene provides the missing end. V usage is TRBV2 and J usage is TRBJ1-6; 9 bases map to TRBD1. The CDR3 loop spans 14 amino acids. Germline V gives CDR1 SNHLY, CDR2 FYNNEI. V lost 7 bases, J lost 7 bases, and 5 bases stayed unmatched. The covered CDR3 bases are TGTGCCAGCACTAGGACAGGGGAGAATTCACCC. This encodes CASTRTGENSP. The CDR3, in full, reads CASTRTGENSPLHF. The whole variable domain, remainder taken from reference TRBV2 and TRBJ1-6, is EPEVTQTPSHQVTQMGQEVILRCVPISNHLYFYWYRQILGQKVEFLVSFYNNEISEKSEIFDDQFSVERPDGSNFTLKIRSTKLEDSAMYFCASTRTGENSPLHFGNGTRLTVT.

Details on this clone: The CDR3 end lies 3 residues beyond the end of the read and is filled in from the germline J gene. The chain links TRBV19 to TRBJ2-6; D uncertain. CDR3 length: 14 amino acids. Germline CDR1 and CDR2: LNHDA and SQIVND (reference sequence). With 4 bases removed from V and 4 bases from J, the gap between germline ends came to 8 bases. The DNA read from the CDR3 is TGTGCCAGTAGTAACCGGTGGGGGGCCAACGTC. Protein product: CASSNRWGANV. The CDR3 reads in full as CASSNRWGANVLTF.

About this clone: The read ends 3 residues shy of where the CDR3 ends; the end is completed using the germline J gene. The chain uses TRBV18 and TRBJ1-2; D gene uncertain. Trimming left V 3 bases short and J 6 bases short, with 5 bases between. The CDR3 totals 11 residues. Germline V CDR1 and CDR2: KGHSH, LQKENI. The CDR3 sequence: CASSPSDGYTF. CDR3 bases read: TGTGCCAGCTCACCGTCGGATGGC.

About this clone itself: The CDR3 end falls 3 residues outside the read, so it is completed with the germline J gene. The chain combines TRBV6-2 or TRBV6-3 with TRBJ2-5; 9 nucleotides agree with TRBD1. CDR3 length: 15 residues. The germline gives CDR1 MNHEY, CDR2 SVGEGT. Trimming removed 2 bases from V and 2 bases from J; junction bases left unmatched: 3. The CDR3: CASSYDDRGQETQYF. Partial CDR3 DNA: TGTGCCAGCAGTTACGATGACAGGGGGCAAGAGACC.

This clone was detected many times. Sequencing ends 3 residues short of the CDR3 end; the germline J gene provides the rest. The genes are TRBV6-4 and TRBJ2-3; unclear D gene. Trimming cost V 4 bases and J 0 bases, with 5 bases left between them. Germline CDR1 and CDR2: MRHNA and SNTAGT. This CDR3 spans 13 amino acids. Partial CDR3 DNA: TGTGCCAGCAGTGCGGGTAGCACAGATACG. It codes for CASSAGSTDT. The CDR3 in its entirety is CASSAGSTDTQYF.

This clone has at least ten counts. From the germline J gene comes the end of the CDR3, since the read stops 3 residues before it. The chain joins TRBV5-4 to TRBJ2-2; 8 bases match TRBD1. The CDR3 spans 16 residues. With V trimmed by 4 bases and J by 4 bases, 9 bases remained unmatched. CDR1 and CDR2 from the germline V gene are SGHNT and YYREEE (reference sequence). The part of the CDR3 DNA that was read is TGTGCCAGCAGCGAGGACAGGGCCGATGGCACCGGGGAG. It specifies CASSEDRADGTGE. In full, the CDR3 reads CASSEDRADGTGELFF.

In the case of this clone: The sequenced fragment ends 3 residues before the CDR3 boundary, so the rest is inferred from the germline J gene. The rearrangement links TRBV19 to TRBJ1-3; D is uncertain. Looked up from germline, CDR1 is LNHDA and CDR2 is SQIVND (reference sequence). This CDR3 has 16 residues. V was clipped by 4 bases and J by 0 bases, with 13 bases between them. The sequenced part of the CDR3 DNA is TGTGCCAGTAGTAAGTCTCGCGGGAGCTCTGGAAACACC. Translation gives CASSKSRGSSGNT. The whole CDR3 protein reads CASSKSRGSSGNTIYF. Looking up the rest from reference TRBV19 and TRBJ1-3 gives the full variable domain: DGGITQSPKYLFRKEGQNVTLSCEQNLNHDAMYWYRQDPGQGLRLIYYSQIVNDFQKGDIAEGYSVSREKKESFPLTVTSAQKNPTAFYLCASSKSRGSSGNTIYFGEGSWLTVV.

This clone was picked up a small number of times. The CDR3 end falls 3 residues outside the read, so it is completed with the germline J gene. V usage is TRBV20-1 and J usage is TRBJ2-1, with 10 bases fitting TRBD1. The CDR3 covers 17 residues. J lost 3 bases, V lost 2 bases, and 10 bases had no gene match. Germline V gives CDR1 DFQATT, CDR2 SNEGSKA (reference sequence). This CDR3 reads CSARTLRQGAFYNEQFF. The DNA read from the CDR3 is TGCAGTGCTAGAACACTCCGACAGGGGGCGTTCTACAATGAG.

This clone was seen at least ten times. The read ends 3 residues early relative to the CDR3; the germline J gene fills the gap. The chain combines TRBV12-3 or TRBV12-4 with TRBJ2-2; 9 nucleotides match TRBD1. The CDR3 covers 14 residues. Trimming removed 4 bases from V and 4 bases from J; junction bases left unmatched: 1. CDR3 sequence: CASSWDRATGELFF. CDR3 DNA (partial): TGTGCCAGCAGTTGGGACAGGGCCACCGGGGAG.

With regard to this clone: The read terminates 3 residues ahead of where the CDR3 ends, so the germline J gene completes it. The chain uses TRBV30 and TRBJ2-1; 8 bases are shared with TRBD2. From germline, CDR1 is GTSNPN and CDR2 SVGIG (reference sequence). V gave up 1 base and J gave up 9 bases; unmatched junction bases: 5. The CDR3 is 13 residues long. CDR3 DNA (partial): TGTGCCTGGAGTGCGATACGGGGGGGTGAG. Amino acid sequence: CAWSAIRGGE. The full CDR3 protein reads CAWSAIRGGEQFF.

This clone was detected ten times or more. The read terminates 3 residues before the CDR3 end, so the remaining end is supplied by the germline J gene. The chain combines TRBV5-1 with TRBJ2-5; 7 bases agree with TRBD1. This CDR3 has 15 amino acids. Germline CDR1 is SGHRS and CDR2 is YFSETQ. With 4 bases clipped from V and 1 base from J, the junction kept 7 bases outside the gene matches. The CDR3 loop is CASSSPGTVQETQYF. The sequenced CDR3 bases are TGCGCCAGCAGCAGCCCCGGGACAGTCCAAGAGACC.

This clone came up many times. Read coverage stops 3 residues before the CDR3 terminus; the germline J gene supplies the remainder. This chain links TRBV18 with TRBJ2-7; D not certain. Germline CDR1 reads KGHSH; CDR2 reads LQKENI. The CDR3 is 13 residues long. Trimming cost V 3 bases and J 3 bases, with 9 bases left between them. The sequenced CDR3 bases are TGTGCCAGCTCACCGGTACAGCTCTACGAG. Amino acids: CASSPVQLYE. The whole CDR3 reads CASSPVQLYEQYF.

In its sample, this clone was seen many times. The read stops 3 residues short of the end of the CDR3; the missing end is completed from the germline J gene. The gene calls are TRBV20-1 and TRBJ1-5; perhaps TRBD1 as D (5 bases). CDR3 length: 14 amino acids. Per the germline V gene, CDR1 is DFQATT and CDR2 is SNEGSKA (reference sequence). V was shortened by 5 bases and J by 2 bases, with 13 bases between the two germline ends. This CDR3 is CSAETGEGNQPQHF. Partial CDR3 DNA: TGCAGTGCTGAGACGGGGGAGGGCAATCAGCCC.

This clone has ten or more counts. The read halts 3 residues ahead of the CDR3 end, with the missing end drawn from the germline J gene. The gene calls are TRBV20-1 and TRBJ1-2; D is possibly TRBD1 (5 bases). The CDR3 totals 11 residues. Trimming took 2 bases from V and 7 from J, leaving 8 bases between them. Germline CDR1 reads DFQATT; CDR2 reads SNEGSKA (reference sequence). CDR3 region: CSARQGLGYTF. Incomplete CDR3 DNA: TGCAGTGCTAGACAGGGACTTGGC.

This clone was detected a few times. The CDR3 extends 3 residues past the end of the read, so its final part is completed from the germline J gene. The V gene is TRBV30, the J gene TRBJ2-7; weak D call: TRBD1 (5 bases). Trimming left V 0 bases short and J 2 bases short, with 11 bases between. The germline gives CDR1 GTSNPN, CDR2 SVGIG (reference sequence). The CDR3 spans 14 residues. The CDR3 loop is CAWSVGVDPYEQYF. CDR3 DNA, as far as it was read: TGTGCCTGGAGTGTAGGGGTAGATCCCTACGAG.

In this sample, this clone turned up a few times. The read terminates 3 residues before the CDR3 end, so the remaining end is supplied by the germline J gene. The J gene is TRBJ2-5, the V gene TRBV11-3; D not certain. V was clipped by 5 bases and J by 1 base, with 8 bases between them. Germline CDR1 reads SGHNT; CDR2 reads YENEEA. The CDR3 totals 13 residues. CDR3 bases read: TGTGCCAGCAGCCCCAGGCTCCAAGAGACC. Its translation: CASSPRLQET. In full, the CDR3 is CASSPRLQETQYF.

This clone was counted a few times. The CDR3 end lies 3 residues beyond the end of the read and is filled in from the germline J gene. The chain recombines TRBV7-2 with TRBJ2-5; D possibly corresponds to TRBD2 (5 bases). V was cut by 4 bases and J by 2 bases, with 11 bases left in between. CDR3 length: 14 residues. Germline V CDR1 and CDR2: SGHTA, FQGNSA. The CDR3 bases that were read are TGTGCCAGCAGCTCATTGAGAGGGCAAGAGACC. It translates to CASSSLRGQET. The full CDR3 sequence reads CASSSLRGQETQYF. The full variable domain, completed using reference TRBV7-2 and TRBJ2-5, is GAGVSQSPSNKVTEKGKDVELRCDPISGHTALYWYRQSLGQGLEFLIYFQGNSAPDKSGLPSDRFSAERTGGSVSTLTIQRTQQEDSAVYLCASSSLRGQETQYFGPGTRLLVL.

As for this clone: The read finishes 3 residues shy of the CDR3 end, and the germline J gene is used to complete it. This chain joins TRBV20-1 and TRBJ2-1; D tentatively reads TRBD1 or TRBD2 (5 bases each). This CDR3 has 15 residues. Germline V CDR1 and CDR2: DFQATT, SNEGSKA (reference sequence). V was shortened by 1 base and J by 5 bases, with 15 bases between the two germline ends. The CDR3 DNA, read in part, is TGCAGTGCTAGAGCCCAGGGAGAGTTGCACAATGAG. Protein: CSARAQGELHNE. The complete CDR3 sequence is CSARAQGELHNEQFF.